This T cell receptor beta chain stems from a study of blood T cell repertoires in COVID-19. The wider study: Whether acute or convalescent, the COVID-19 samples came from the United States, Italy and Spain.

Germline lookup yields CDR1 LNHDA and CDR2 SQIVND (reference sequence). CDR3 length equals 12 residues. V shed 3 bases and J shed 6 bases, with 8 bases lying between them. The participants were between about 18 and 95 years old and came from about two dozen US areas. Methods used by the authors: Amplification with reference gene primers provided the estimates of nucleated cell counts. The table came from immunoSEQ multiplex PCR; TCRdb's copy has only in-frame clones and leaves some out. From that table come the V and J calls and clone size; the DNA was used to work out D and trimming. The table includes roughly 69,000 clones, around 80% detected once.

This chain links TRBV19 with TRBJ1-1; D gene uncertain. The sample taken for sequencing was PBMCs or T cells enriched from blood (not recorded which). The TCR comes from a woman aged 35 to 49 with acute COVID-19. The CDR3 DNA reads as TGTGCCAGTAGTATCGCAGAGGCTGAAGCTTTCTTT. Its protein is CASSIAEAEAFF.